A single sample is the source of the 2 T cell receptor beta chains below, sequenced in a study of blood T cell repertoires in COVID-19. Sequencing was performed with immunoSEQ multiplex PCR; in TCRdb, only in-frame clones are kept and a portion is missing. The data show over 250,000 clones, about four fifths seen once. Specimen: PBMCs or T cells enriched from blood (not recorded which). The receptors stem from a man in his forties or fifties who had been exposed to COVID-19.

This clone is a singleton in its sample. This rearrangement joins TRBV24-1 to TRBJ1-2, with 11 bases aligning to TRBD1. V was clipped by 4 bases and J by 8 bases; unmatched bases: 5. Germline lookup yields CDR1 KGHDR and CDR2 SFDVKD. The CDR3 loop spans 14 amino acids. In DNA, the CDR3 is TGTGCCACCAGTGAGCGGGGACAGGGGGGAGGCTACACCTTC. This gives the protein CATSERGQGGGYTF.

The CDR3 sequence is CASNRRDTIYF. As DNA, the CDR3 is TGTGCCAGCAACCGTCGGGACACCATATATTTT. The chain has TRBV6-5 and TRBJ1-3; D is unresolved. The CDR3 is 11 residues long. V was trimmed by 7 bases and J by 8 bases, leaving 9 bases between them. CDR1 MNHEY and CDR2 SVGAGI come from the germline V gene.